The next 27 T cell receptor beta chains were all read from a single sample in a study of blood T cells in healthy people across ages. Sample-barcoded 5' priming and a J-beta primer mix drove a second PCR of roughly 7 to 11 cycles. TCRdb recomputed calls from the 5' RACE reads with MiXCR, one row per CDR3 protein. The table has 650,000 to 1,000,000 distinct CDR3 sequences, less than 60% seen once. The material sequenced was blood. The receptors shown here come from a man at least 80 years old in good health.

The V and J genes are TRBV28 and TRBJ1-1; TRBD1 agrees at 8 bases. The V gene end was trimmed by 6 bases and the J gene end by 11 bases; junction bases not matched to a gene: 8. Germline-derived CDR1 and CDR2 are MDHEN and SYDVKM. The CDR3 extends over 12 amino acids. The CDR3 sequence: CASRSQGASAFF. Written as DNA, the CDR3 is TGTGCCAGCAGGTCGCAGGGGGCTTCGGCTTTCTTT.

The chain recombines TRBV5-5 with TRBJ2-5; TRBD1 aligns across 7 bases. J gave up 11 bases and V 4 bases, and 14 bases lay outside the gene matches. There are 14 residues in the CDR3. The germline CDR1 and CDR2 sequences are SGHKS and YYEKEE (reference sequence). Here the CDR3 reads CASSLAGTVWEQYF. The CDR3 DNA follows: TGTGCCAGCAGCCTTGCTGGGACAGTATGGGAGCAGTACTTC.

The chain carries TRBV20-1 and TRBJ2-5; perhaps TRBD1 as D (5 bases). The CDR3 runs 15 residues. The germline gives CDR1 DFQATT, CDR2 SNEGSKA (reference sequence). The V gene lost 0 bases and the J gene lost 7 bases, with 18 bases spanning the gap. This chain's CDR3 is CSAREGPRVRGTQYF. CDR3 in DNA: TGCAGTGCTAGAGAGGGCCCCAGGGTACGTGGGACCCAGTACTTC.

This clonotype appeared a few times. V gene TRBV18 combines with J gene TRBJ1-4; D remains ambiguous. Looked up from germline, CDR1 is KGHSH and CDR2 is LQKENI. V was pared by 3 bases and J by 4 bases, with 15 bases between. The CDR3 loop spans 16 amino acids. In nucleotides, the CDR3 is TGTGCCAGCTCACCGTTCCCACCACCAAATAATGAAAAACTGTTTTTT. This codes for CASSPFPPPNNEKLFF. The entire variable domain, with the rest obtained from reference TRBV18 and TRBJ1-4, is as follows: NAGVMQNPRHLVRRRGQEARLRCSPMKGHSHVYWYRQLPEEGLKFMVYLQKENIIDESGMPKERFSAEFPKEGPSILRIQQVVRGDSAAYFCASSPFPPPNNEKLFFGSGTQLSVL.

The chain couples TRBV2 to TRBJ2-1; TRBD2 agrees at 9 bases. Germline V lookup: CDR1 SNHLY, CDR2 FYNNEI. The CDR3 is 15 residues long. Trimming removed 3 bases from V and 4 bases from J; junction bases left unmatched: 4. CDR3 in amino acids: CASSESGGPYNEQFF. The CDR3 coding sequence is TGTGCCAGCAGTGAGAGCGGGGGGCCGTACAATGAGCAGTTCTTC.

The chain is built from TRBV7-3 and TRBJ2-1, with 9 bases that match TRBD2. This CDR3 has 15 amino acids. Per the germline V gene, CDR1 is SGHTA and CDR2 is FQGTGA. With V trimmed by 4 bases and J by 8 bases, 9 bases remained unmatched. The CDR3 nucleotides read TGTGCCAGCAGCTCTCATGCGCGGGGGGGGTATGAGCAGTTCTTC. Translating gives CASSSHARGGYEQFF.

This clonotype was detected many times. This chain joins TRBV5-1 and TRBJ2-5; TRBD2 aligns across 7 bases. The CDR3 has 13 amino acids. V lost 2 bases, J lost 5 bases, and 3 bases stayed unmatched. In germline, CDR1 is SGHRS, CDR2 YFSETQ. CDR3 sequence: CASSFAGEETQYF. In DNA, the CDR3 is TGCGCCAGCAGCTTTGCGGGAGAGGAGACCCAGTACTTC.

The chain has TRBV12-3 or TRBV12-4 and TRBJ1-4, with 10 positions matching TRBD1. The CDR3 is 17 amino acids. The junction had 10 bases not matched to a gene; V was cut back by 4 bases and J by 5 bases. In DNA form, the CDR3 reads TGTGCCAGCAGTTCCATCGGGCCGGGACAGGGGAATGAAAAACTGTTTTTT. Encoded protein: CASSSIGPGQGNEKLFF.

This chain connects TRBV20-1 to TRBJ2-7, with 10 positions matching TRBD2. Germline lookup yields CDR1 DFQATT and CDR2 SNEGSKA (reference sequence). CDR3 length: 16 residues. The V segment lost 3 bases and the J segment 6 bases; nucleotides outside the gene matches: 14. The CDR3, as DNA: TGCAGTGCTAGGTATCTGCCTAGCGGGAGAAAACGCGAGCAGTACTTC. Translation gives CSARYLPSGRKREQYF.

This clonotype was seen only a few times. The chain employs TRBV27 and TRBJ2-7, with a tentative D call TRBD1 (5 bases). Trimming removed 3 bases from V and 3 bases from J, with 15 bases in between. This CDR3 spans 15 amino acids. CDR1 and CDR2 from the germline V gene are MNHEY and SMNVEV (reference sequence). For the CDR3, the DNA is TGTGCCAGCAGTTTGACAGCTCAGGGTGACTACGAGCAGTACTTC. It specifies CASSLTAQGDYEQYF.

The chain carries TRBV7-2 and TRBJ2-5; unclear D gene. Between the trimmed V and J ends, which lost 2 bases and 11 bases, there was a span of 18 bases. Germline-derived CDR1 and CDR2 are SGHTA and FQGNSA. This CDR3 is built from 14 residues. The CDR3 DNA reads as TGTGCCAGCAGCTTATCTCCATCCAACAATGAGCAGTACTTC. Its protein is CASSLSPSNNEQYF.

Note on this clonotype: Given a much more abundant clone one base away, this may be a read error. The CDR3 loop reads CASSLTNSYNEQYF. Written as DNA, the CDR3 is TGCGCCAGCAGCTTGACAAACTCCTACAATGAGCAGTACTTC. This chain links TRBV5-1 with TRBJ2-1; unclear D gene. The last part of the DNA fits TRBJ2-7 better; the J call may be wrong. The CDR3 consists of 14 residues. Germline lookup yields CDR1 SGHRS and CDR2 YFSETQ.

This chain connects TRBV7-3 to TRBJ2-3; TRBD2 matches at 9 bases. V lost 1 base and J lost 0; bases outside the gene matches: 8. Germline CDR1 reads SGHTA; CDR2 reads FQGTGA. The CDR3 totals 18 residues. In DNA, the CDR3 is TGTGCCAGCAGCTTAAACGGAAGAAGCGGGGGGAGCACAGATACGCAGTATTTT. Protein: CASSLNGRSGGSTDTQYF.

The V call is TRBV29-1, the J call TRBJ2-6, with unresolved D. The germline gives CDR1 SQVTM, CDR2 ANQGSEA. Trimming cost V 1 base and J 4 bases, with 8 bases left between them. The CDR3 length is 14 residues. The CDR3, as DNA: TGCAGCGTTGAAGTCGGAACAGGGGCCAACGTCCTGACTTTC. This codes for CSVEVGTGANVLTF.

This clonotype was observed a few times. This sequence joins TRBV9 and TRBJ2-1; D uncertain. V lost 4 bases to trimming and J lost 0 bases, with 14 bases between them. The CDR3 is 16 amino acids. CDR1 is SGDLS and CDR2 is YYNGEE in the germline V gene. For the CDR3, the DNA is TGTGCCAGCAGCCCGAACCCTCTGAACTCCTACAATGAGCAGTTCTTC. Translating it yields CASSPNPLNSYNEQFF. Using reference TRBV9 and TRBJ2-1 for the parts outside the CDR3, the full variable domain is DSGVTQTPKHLITATGQRVTLRCSPRSGDLSVYWYQQSLDQGLQFLIQYYNGEERAKGNILERFSAQQFPDLHSELNLSSLELGDSALYFCASSPNPLNSYNEQFFGPGTRLTVL.

The chain recombines TRBV7-2 with TRBJ2-7, with 9 bases matching TRBD2. The V and J ends lost 5 bases and 2 bases, in that order; junction bases with no gene match: 7. The CDR3 length is 15 residues. CDR1 is SGHTA and CDR2 is FQGNSA in the germline V gene. The CDR3 DNA is TGTGCCAGCAGCCGGGACGTAGCGGGGGCCTACGAGCAGTACTTC. Protein sequence: CASSRDVAGAYEQYF.

V usage is TRBV27 and J usage is TRBJ2-5, with D possibly being TRBD1 (6 bases). The CDR3 loop spans 13 amino acids. Germline V CDR1 and CDR2: MNHEY, SMNVEV (reference sequence). With 6 bases removed from V and 5 bases from J, the gap between germline ends came to 13 bases. Here the CDR3 reads CASSLDRLETQYF. In DNA, the CDR3 is TGTGCCAGCAGCCTAGACAGGCTTGAGACCCAGTACTTC.

The genes are TRBV7-2 and TRBJ2-3, with TRBD1 identical over 7 bases. V gave up 4 bases and J gave up 6 bases; unmatched junction bases: 4. The CDR3 loop spans 13 amino acids. Looked up from germline, CDR1 is SGHTA and CDR2 is FQGNSA. The chain's CDR3 is CASSSTGLDTQYF. Written as DNA, the CDR3 is TGTGCCAGCAGCTCGACAGGGCTGGATACGCAGTATTTT.

This clonotype is a singleton in its sample. The CDR3 reads CASSVRDSISPLHF. The CDR3 DNA reads as TGTGCCAGCAGCGTTCGGGACAGTATTTCACCCCTCCACTTT. The chain is built from TRBV9 and TRBJ1-6, with TRBD1 matching 7 bases. CDR3 length: 14 residues. Trimming removed 2 bases from V and 9 bases from J; junction bases left unmatched: 5. Germline V lookup: CDR1 SGDLS, CDR2 YYNGEE. Together with reference TRBV9 and TRBJ1-6, the CDR3 gives the full variable domain: DSGVTQTPKHLITATGQRVTLRCSPRSGDLSVYWYQQSLDQGLQFLIQYYNGEERAKGNILERFSAQQFPDLHSELNLSSLELGDSALYFCASSVRDSISPLHFGNGTRLTVT.

The rearrangement links TRBV27 to TRBJ2-1; 10 bases are a match to TRBD1. The CDR3 is 15 amino acids. V was clipped by 8 bases and J by 2 bases; unmatched bases: 6. From germline, CDR1 is MNHEY and CDR2 SMNVEV (reference sequence). In DNA, the CDR3 is TGTGCCAGCTGCACCGGGACAGGGGCCTACAATGAGCAGTTCTTC. Protein product: CASCTGTGAYNEQFF.

The chain carries TRBV7-2 and TRBJ2-4, with D perhaps being TRBD1 or TRBD2 (6 bases each). Trimming took 5 bases from V and 9 from J, leaving 17 bases between them. CDR1 and CDR2 from the germline V gene are SGHTA and FQGNSA. The CDR3 has 14 residues. The CDR3 sequence is CASSTPVGGSIQYF. Written as DNA, the CDR3 is TGTGCCAGCAGCACTCCGGTAGGGGGGAGCATTCAGTACTTC.

This clonotype has just a few counts. The chain has TRBV21-1 and TRBJ2-3; the table's D call, TRBD2, was not checked against the DNA. TRBV21-1 is flagged as a pseudogene. The CDR3 covers 18 residues. The CDR3 spells CASRRAGTSGQSTDTQYF. The CDR3 DNA sequence: TGTGCCAGCAGAAGGGCCGGGACTAGCGGCCAAAGCACAGATACGCAGTATTTT.

The chain has TRBV20-1 and TRBJ1-1, with 7 bases lining up with TRBD1. Unmatched junction bases numbered 8, after V lost 0 bases and J lost 10 bases. The V gene's germline CDR1 is DFQATT and CDR2 SNEGSKA (reference sequence). The CDR3 has 13 residues. CDR3 residues: CSARDLGQAGAFF. CDR3 in DNA: TGCAGTGCTAGAGATCTTGGACAGGCGGGAGCTTTCTTT.

The chain joins TRBV6-2 or TRBV6-3 to TRBJ1-1, with a weak D call TRBD1 (6 bases). The CDR3 sequence is 14 residues long. The ends were cut back, 6 bases at V and 1 base at J, with 12 bases in the middle. Germline V gives CDR1 MNHEY, CDR2 SVGEGT. CDR3 in amino acids: CASSSGTRNTEAFF. The CDR3 DNA sequence: TGTGCCAGCAGCTCCGGGACAAGGAACACTGAAGCTTTCTTT.

The rearrangement joins TRBV27 to TRBJ1-1; 9 bases line up with TRBD1. This CDR3 region has 17 residues. The ends lost 2 bases at V and 1 base at J; junction bases unmatched: 8. Germline CDR1 reads MNHEY; CDR2 reads SMNVEV (reference sequence). For the CDR3, the DNA is TGTGCCAGCAGTTTAACAGGGGGCGGGAGAAGGAACACTGAAGCTTTCTTT. Translating gives CASSLTGGGRRNTEAFF.

The chain uses TRBV20-1 and TRBJ2-5, with 9 bases that match TRBD1. Germline-derived CDR1 and CDR2 are DFQATT and SNEGSKA (reference sequence). This CDR3 region has 15 residues. V shed 1 base and J 1 base; nucleotides not matched to a gene: 4. CDR3 coding DNA: TGCAGTGCTAGAGGGCCGGGACAGGGCCAAGAGACCCAGTACTTC. Protein: CSARGPGQGQETQYF.

The rearrangement joins TRBV6-5 to TRBJ1-4; a weak D match, TRBD1 (6 bases). The V end lost 5 bases, the J end lost 10 bases, and 23 bases lay between the germline ends. CDR1 and CDR2 (germline): MNHEY, SVGAGI. The CDR3 has 16 amino acids. The CDR3 DNA follows: TGTGCCAGCAGTAGAGAATTACAGGGAATCACCCGAAAACTGTTTTTT. Translation gives CASSRELQGITRKLFF.